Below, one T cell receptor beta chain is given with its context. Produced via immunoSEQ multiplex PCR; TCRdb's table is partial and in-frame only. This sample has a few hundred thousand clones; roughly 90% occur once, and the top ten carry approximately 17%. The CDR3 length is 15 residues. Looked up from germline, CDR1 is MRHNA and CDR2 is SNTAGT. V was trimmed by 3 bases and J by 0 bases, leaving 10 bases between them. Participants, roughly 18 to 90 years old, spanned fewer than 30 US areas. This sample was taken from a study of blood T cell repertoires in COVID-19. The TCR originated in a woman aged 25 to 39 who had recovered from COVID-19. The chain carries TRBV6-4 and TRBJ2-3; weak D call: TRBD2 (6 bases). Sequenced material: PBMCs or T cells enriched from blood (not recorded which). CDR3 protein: CASSELGGSTDTQYF. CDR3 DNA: TGTGCCAGCAGTGAGTTAGGAGGGAGCACAGATACGCAGTATTTT.